Each of the 24 T cell receptor beta chains below was sequenced from the same sample in a study of shared clonotypes between healthy human individuals. Produced via immunoSEQ multiplex PCR; TCRdb's table is partial and in-frame only. The table has some 2,500,000 clones, about nine tenths seen once. Sequenced sample: naive CD4+ T cells from PBMCs. Subset described: CD45RA+ positively selected. These TCRs come from a man aged 18 to 35 in good health. Some clones in this sample may be carry-over from other donors' samples.

V gene TRBV9 combines with J gene TRBJ2-4; D possibly matches TRBD1 or TRBD2 (5 bases each). The CDR3 extends over 13 amino acids. Trimming left V 4 bases short and J 9 bases short, with 14 bases between. Per germline, CDR1 SGDLS and CDR2 YYNGEE. The CDR3 loop is CASSPTVRGIQYF. DNA of the CDR3: TGTGCCAGCAGCCCGACAGTTCGGGGCATTCAGTACTTC.

In DNA, the CDR3 is TGTGCCAGTAGTAGCCAGTTCGACTCTGGAAACACCATATATTTT. This sequence encodes CASSSQFDSGNTIYF. The chain uses TRBV19 and TRBJ1-3; no clear D. V dropped 4 bases and J dropped 0 bases, with 10 bases sitting between them. In germline, CDR1 is LNHDA, CDR2 SQIVND (reference sequence). This CDR3 has 15 amino acids.

The chain has TRBV28 and TRBJ1-1; the D gene is possibly TRBD1 (6 bases). The CDR3 spans 14 residues. V was cut by 7 bases and J by 10 bases, with 22 bases left in between. Germline V gives CDR1 MDHEN, CDR2 SYDVKM. Here the CDR3 DNA reads TGTGCCAGCATCCGAACGGGGGGGGGCGTGATAGCTTTCTTT. Amino acid sequence: CASIRTGGGVIAFF.

The chain employs TRBV11-3 and TRBJ1-1; D possibly corresponds to TRBD1 (5 bases). The CDR3 length is 12 residues. The V end was cut by 8 bases, the J end by 6 bases, with 13 bases between. Germline loops: CDR1 SGHNT, CDR2 YENEEA. The CDR3 reads CASSGEDAEAFF. CDR3 nucleotides: TGTGCCAGCTCGGGGGAAGATGCTGAAGCTTTCTTT.

The V call is TRBV19, the J call TRBJ1-4; 7 bases are a match to TRBD1. Germline loops: CDR1 LNHDA, CDR2 SQIVND (reference sequence). The CDR3 has 19 amino acids. The J segment lost 7 bases and the V segment lost 3 bases, leaving 20 bases of the junction unmatched. The CDR3 nucleotides are TGTGCCAGTAGTATGGTGGTCCGGGACAGCTCTTGGGGTGGTGAAAAACTGTTTTTT. It yields the protein CASSMVVRDSSWGGEKLFF. The full variable domain, its missing parts supplied by reference TRBV19 and TRBJ1-4, is DGGITQSPKYLFRKEGQNVTLSCEQNLNHDAMYWYRQDPGQGLRLIYYSQIVNDFQKGDIAEGYSVSREKKESFPLTVTSAQKNPTAFYLCASSMVVRDSSWGGEKLFFGSGTQLSVL.

The chain recombines TRBV11-3 with TRBJ2-2, with D unclear. The CDR3 sequence is 13 residues long. In germline, CDR1 is SGHNT, CDR2 YENEEA. V was shortened by 3 bases and J by 9 bases, with 11 bases between the two germline ends. The CDR3 DNA reads as TGTGCCAGCAGCTTCGTACCCGGCCGGGAGCTGTTTTTT. This encodes CASSFVPGRELFF.

The J gene is TRBJ2-1, the V gene TRBV6-1; TRBD1 or TRBD2 may be the D gene (5 bases each). Germline CDR1 is MNHNS and CDR2 is SASEGT. This CDR3 is built from 14 residues. V dropped 7 bases and J dropped 9 bases, with 19 bases sitting between them. This CDR3 reads CASTPGPGSGEQFF. CDR3 nucleotide sequence: TGTGCCAGCACTCCGGGACCTGGGTCGGGTGAGCAGTTCTTC.

The chain couples TRBV7-2 to TRBJ2-7; tentatively, D is TRBD1 (6 bases). CDR3 length: 12 amino acids. Deletions cut 5 bases from V and 3 bases from J, with 8 bases between. CDR1 SGHTA and CDR2 FQGNSA come from the germline V gene. CDR3 coding DNA: TGTGCCAGCAGCGAACAGGGCTACGAGCAGTACTTC. Translated: CASSEQGYEQYF.

CDR3 in amino acids: CASSLTGREGFSEQYF. The CDR3 nucleotides read TGTGCCAGCAGCTTAACGGGTCGGGAGGGTTTTTCCGAGCAGTACTTC. This chain joins TRBV7-3 and TRBJ2-7; 8 nucleotides align to TRBD2. This CDR3 is 16 amino acids long. J was trimmed by 6 bases and V by 0 bases; bases with no gene match: 10. Germline loops: CDR1 SGHTA, CDR2 FQGTGA.

The chain links TRBV5-4 to TRBJ2-5, with D perhaps TRBD1 (8 bases). With 1 base removed from V and 4 bases from J, the gap between germline ends came to 14 bases. Germline V gene sequence: CDR1 SGHNT, CDR2 YYREEE (reference sequence). The CDR3 is made up of 15 amino acids. The chain's CDR3 is CASSLWRGTGETQYF. Here the CDR3 DNA reads TGTGCCAGCAGCTTGTGGCGGGGGACAGGAGAGACCCAGTACTTC.

The J gene is TRBJ1-1, the V gene TRBV27; no definite D call. The CDR3 consists of 15 residues. V lost 5 bases and J lost 0, with 13 bases in between. Per the germline V gene, CDR1 is MNHEY and CDR2 is SMNVEV (reference sequence). The DNA of the CDR3 is TGTGCCAGCAGTCCCCCGGGAGTCATGAACACTGAAGCTTTCTTT. Its translation is CASSPPGVMNTEAFF.

The CDR3 spells CASSLWDTQYF. The CDR3 bases are TGTGCCAGCAGTTTATGGGATACGCAGTATTTT. The rearrangement links TRBV28 to TRBJ2-3; D uncertain. The CDR3 consists of 11 residues. V was cut by 0 bases and J by 6 bases, with 1 base left in between. Looked up from germline, CDR1 is MDHEN and CDR2 is SYDVKM.

The CDR3 DNA reads as TGTGCCAGCTCACCATTACAAGTTGGTGGAAACACCATATATTTT. Translation gives CASSPLQVGGNTIYF. The chain combines TRBV18 with TRBJ1-3, with D hard to call. The CDR3 covers 15 residues. The V end lost 2 bases, the J end lost 3 bases, and 11 bases lay between the germline ends. Germline V lookup: CDR1 KGHSH, CDR2 LQKENI.

The CDR3 DNA sequence: TGCGCCAGCAGCCATGGTACCGGGACACCACCCTACGAGCAGTACTTC. Its protein product is CASSHGTGTPPYEQYF. V gene TRBV4-1 combines with J gene TRBJ2-7; D possibly corresponds to TRBD1 (6 bases). CDR1 and CDR2 (germline): MGHRA, YSYEKL. V was clipped by 3 bases and J by 2 bases, with 17 bases between them. The CDR3 loop spans 16 amino acids.

In DNA form, the CDR3 reads TGTGCCACGGGGACCGGGAGTGGGCTTGGCGAGCAGTACTTC. Translated: CATGTGSGLGEQYF. This chain joins TRBV18 and TRBJ2-7; maybe TRBD2 (6 bases). The CDR3 runs to 14 residues. Germline CDR1 is KGHSH and CDR2 is LQKENI. V dropped 10 bases and J dropped 6 bases, with 22 bases sitting between them.

This chain joins TRBV28 and TRBJ1-6; D is undetermined. Per the germline V gene, CDR1 is MDHEN and CDR2 is SYDVKM. This CDR3 is built from 12 residues. CDR3 sequence reads: CAHSVNNSPLHF. CDR3 bases: TGTGCGCACAGTGTAAATAATTCACCCCTCCACTTT.

The genes are TRBV28 and TRBJ1-2; 10 nucleotides agree with TRBD1. V shed 4 bases, J shed 8 bases, and the junction held 7 bases outside the gene matches. Germline values: CDR1 MDHEN, CDR2 SYDVKM. The CDR3 is 14 amino acids. CDR3 sequence reads: CASSSPTGGQGYTF. DNA for the CDR3: TGTGCCAGCAGTTCCCCGACAGGGGGCCAGGGCTACACCTTC.

CDR3 nucleotide sequence: TGTGCCAGCAGGGATCTAGCGGGAGGACGAACCTACAATGAGCAGTTCTTC. The encoded protein is CASRDLAGGRTYNEQFF. This rearrangement joins TRBV7-3 to TRBJ2-1, with 11 nucleotides matching TRBD2. Unmatched junction bases numbered 9, after V lost 6 bases and J lost 2 bases. CDR3 length: 17 amino acids. Per the germline V gene, CDR1 is SGHTA and CDR2 is FQGTGA.

CDR3 loop: CASSLKTAGSTDTQYF. The CDR3, as DNA: TGTGCCAGCAGCTTGAAGACGGCTGGCTCCACAGATACGCAGTATTTT. The V and J genes are TRBV5-6 and TRBJ2-3, with unresolved D. Deletions cut 1 base from V and 2 bases from J, with 14 bases between. CDR1 and CDR2 from the germline V gene are SGHDT and YYEEEE. The length of the CDR3 is 16 residues.

A note on this clone: Other DNA sequences in this sample translate to the same CDR3. The CDR3 reads CASSYSDTQYF. The DNA for the CDR3 is TGTGCCAGCAGTTACTCGGATACGCAGTATTTT. V and J are TRBV6-5 and TRBJ2-3, with D unresolved. V lost 0 bases, J lost 6 bases, and 1 base lay in between. From germline, CDR1 is MNHEY and CDR2 SVGAGI. The CDR3 covers 11 residues.

This clone has a handful of counts. Other DNA variants within this sample encode the same CDR3. The genes are TRBV28 and TRBJ1-4; D remains unclear. CDR1 and CDR2 from the germline V gene are MDHEN and SYDVKM. Trimming pared 5 bases from V and 0 bases from J, leaving 10 bases between. The CDR3 is 15 amino acids. CDR3 loop: CASSTPGATNEKLFF. The CDR3 coding sequence is TGTGCCAGCAGTACACCAGGAGCAACTAATGAAAAACTGTTTTTT.

The rearrangement joins TRBV19 to TRBJ2-7; D unresolved. In germline, CDR1 is LNHDA, CDR2 SQIVND (reference sequence). Deletions cut 2 bases from V and 2 bases from J, with 10 bases between. This CDR3 is built from 14 residues. CDR3 nucleotide sequence: TGTGCCAGTAGTATACCGGCGTTTCCCTACGAGCAGTACTTC. This gives the protein CASSIPAFPYEQYF.

The gene calls are TRBV19 and TRBJ2-7; weak D call: TRBD1 (6 bases). Between the trimmed V and J ends, which lost 5 bases and 1 base, there was a span of 12 bases. CDR3 length: 14 residues. Germline CDR1 is LNHDA and CDR2 is SQIVND (reference sequence). The CDR3 DNA sequence: TGTGCCAGTAGTCCACGGGACATGTCCTACGAGCAGTACTTC. This sequence encodes CASSPRDMSYEQYF.

The V and J genes are TRBV19 and TRBJ2-7; D is perhaps TRBD1 (5 bases). CDR1 and CDR2 from the germline V gene are LNHDA and SQIVND (reference sequence). The CDR3 extends over 16 amino acids. Trimming removed 5 bases at V and 3 bases at J, with 20 bases between. The CDR3 region is CASSHRSEQEFYEQYF. CDR3 DNA: TGTGCCAGTAGTCATAGGTCGGAACAGGAGTTCTACGAGCAGTACTTC.